Shown below are 19 T cell receptor beta chains from a single sample sequenced in a study of early T cells in non-severe SARS-CoV-2 infection (dated by TCRdb to 2020 to 2022). Preparation of the library involved 5' RACE. TCRdb records NextSeq 500 as the sequencer. The public reads were run again by TCRdb, first through fastp at Q25 and then through MiXCR, and only productive beta chains were kept. Under each unique CDR3 protein, matching rows form one entry showing the most common genes and DNA. The sample table records about 35,000 distinct CDR3 sequences; roughly 4% of these occur just once. The ten largest clonotypes hold under 6% of the sample. Sequences were obtained from whole blood. Receptor source: an adult who was a healthcare worker with PCR-confirmed SARS-CoV-2 infection or an uninfected control (not recorded which).

The V call is TRBV7-9, the J call TRBJ2-5; TRBD2 agrees at 7 bases. Germline assignment: CDR1 SEHNR and CDR2 FQNEAQ (reference sequence). Germline trimming cut 4 bases from V and 1 base from J; bases unmatched to any gene: 6. The length of the CDR3 is 15 residues. This chain's CDR3 is CASSSPAGTQETQYF. CDR3 nucleotides: TGTGCCAGCAGCTCCCCAGCGGGGACCCAAGAGACCCAGTACTTC.

This clonotype was detected ten times or more. This chain joins TRBV29-1 and TRBJ1-1; D unresolved. Trimming cost V 7 bases and J 2 bases, with 14 bases left between them. The CDR3 contains 13 residues. CDR1 SQVTM and CDR2 ANQGSEA come from the germline V gene. The CDR3 DNA sequence: TGCAGCGCCGGGATGAGAAGAAACACTGAAGCTTTCTTT. Encoded protein: CSAGMRRNTEAFF.

This clonotype was detected ten times or more. This chain links TRBV30 with TRBJ1-3, with a possible D match to TRBD1 (6 bases). The germline V gene encodes CDR1 GTSNPN and CDR2 SVGIG (reference sequence). V was pared by 5 bases and J by 2 bases, with 10 bases between. The CDR3 is 13 amino acids. CDR3: CAWGQSTGNTIYF. The CDR3 DNA reads as TGTGCCTGGGGACAGAGCACTGGAAACACCATATATTTT.

This clonotype occurred many times. The V and J genes are TRBV20-1 and TRBJ2-7; the D gene is possibly TRBD1 (6 bases). The CDR3 runs to 13 residues. Germline lookup yields CDR1 DFQATT and CDR2 SNEGSKA (reference sequence). V lost 6 bases, J lost 4 bases, and 16 bases lay in between. The CDR3, as DNA: TGCAGTGCGGGGGCTGAGATAAGATACGAGCAGTACTTC. Encoded protein: CSAGAEIRYEQYF.

This clonotype was detected ten times or more. V gene TRBV9 combines with J gene TRBJ2-7, with 8 bases fitting TRBD2. The germline V gene encodes CDR1 SGDLS and CDR2 YYNGEE. CDR3 length equals 14 residues. Trimming took 0 bases from V and 7 from J; bases not matched to a gene: 6. The DNA of the CDR3 is TGTGCCAGCAGCGTAGCAGCGGGAGTATCTGAGCAGTACTTC. Residues: CASSVAAGVSEQYF.

This clonotype was detected ten times or more. The gene calls are TRBV12-5 and TRBJ2-3; 9 bases match TRBD2. CDR3 length: 15 residues. Germline lookup yields CDR1 LGHNT and CDR2 FRNRAP. V was clipped by 3 bases and J by 2 bases; unmatched bases: 3. The CDR3 sequence is CASGLGLAFTDTQYF. In DNA, the CDR3 is TGTGCTAGTGGTTTAGGACTAGCGTTCACAGATACGCAGTATTTT.

Ten or more counts support this clonotype. J is TRBJ2-7 and V is TRBV6-2 or TRBV6-3; D might be TRBD1 (6 bases). Germline V lookup: CDR1 MNHEY, CDR2 SVGEGT. The V end lost 2 bases, the J end lost 2 bases, and 10 bases lay between the germline ends. This CDR3 has 14 amino acids. CDR3: CASSYAGAPYEQYF. The CDR3 DNA follows: TGTGCCAGCAGTTACGCAGGGGCACCCTACGAGCAGTACTTC.

There are many counts of this clonotype. V and J are TRBV28 and TRBJ2-1, with TRBD1 identical over 11 bases. Germline V CDR1 and CDR2: MDHEN, SYDVKM. V lost 5 bases and J lost 9; bases outside the gene matches: 12. This CDR3 has 16 residues. CDR3 amino acids: CASSPIGQGAGVEQFF. The CDR3 DNA follows: TGTGCCAGCAGTCCAATTGGACAGGGGGCTGGTGTTGAGCAGTTCTTC. The full variable domain, with the rest looked up from reference TRBV28 and TRBJ2-1, is DVKVTQSSRYLVKRTGEKVFLECVQDMDHENMFWYRQDPGLGLRLIYFSYDVKMKEKGDIPEGYSVSREKKERFSLILESASTNQTSMYLCASSPIGQGAGVEQFFGPGTRLTVL.

In this sample, this clonotype turned up many times. This chain joins TRBV6-5 and TRBJ1-2, with TRBD1 matching over 8 bases. Trimming cost V 4 bases and J 6 bases; bases outside gene matches: 1. The length of the CDR3 is 12 residues. Germline CDR1 reads MNHEY; CDR2 reads SVGAGI. CDR3 nucleotides: TGTGCCAGCAGTTCGGACAGGGATGGCTACACCTTC. Protein product: CASSSDRDGYTF.

This clonotype has ten or more counts. V is TRBV11-1 and J is TRBJ2-3; D is possibly TRBD1 (5 bases). V lost 6 bases, J lost 4 bases, and 11 bases lay in between. There are 13 residues in the CDR3. The germline gives CDR1 SGHAT, CDR2 FQDESV (reference sequence). This CDR3 is CASSLVRADTQYF. The CDR3 DNA is TGTGCCAGCAGTCTCGTCAGGGCAGATACGCAGTATTTT.

This clonotype was detected many times. The chain uses TRBV5-8 and TRBJ2-3; TRBD1 is a possible D gene (6 bases). V lost 1 base, J lost 3 bases, and 12 bases lay in between. This CDR3 spans 15 amino acids. Germline CDR1 reads SGHTS; CDR2 reads YDEGEE. The CDR3 bases are TGTGCCAGCAGCTTGTTACAGGGCGGTACAGATACGCAGTATTTT. Amino acids: CASSLLQGGTDTQYF. Filled out from reference TRBV5-8 and TRBJ2-3, the complete variable domain reads EAGVTQSPTHLIKTRGQQATLRCSPISGHTSVYWYQQALGLGLQFLLWYDEGEERNRGNFPPRFSGRQFPNYSSELNVNALELEDSALYLCASSLLQGGTDTQYFGPGTRLTVL.

This clonotype has just a few counts. CDR3 DNA: TGTGCCAGCAGTGGGACTTTCAGCTCCTACAATGAGCAGTTCTTC. Amino acids: CASSGTFSSYNEQFF. This rearrangement joins TRBV6-1 to TRBJ2-1; TRBD2 might be the D (5 bases). There are 15 residues in the CDR3. V lost 4 bases and J 0 bases, leaving 10 bases between the germline ends. CDR1 and CDR2 from the germline V gene are MNHNS and SASEGT.

This clonotype has ten or more counts. The chain combines TRBV27 with TRBJ1-6, with a possible D match to TRBD1 (5 bases). Trimming left V 2 bases short and J 6 bases short, with 14 bases between. The CDR3 is 16 amino acids. From germline, CDR1 is MNHEY and CDR2 SMNVEV (reference sequence). DNA for the CDR3: TGTGCCAGCAGTTTAGATATGCCGGGGCTTAATTCACCCCTCCACTTT. This gives the protein CASSLDMPGLNSPLHF.

This clonotype has a count of ten or more. DNA for the CDR3: TGCAGTGCTAGAGACTATACCGGGACAGGGGTCTACGAGCAGTACTTC. Its translation is CSARDYTGTGVYEQYF. V is TRBV20-1 and J is TRBJ2-7, with 10 bases that match TRBD1. The junction had 8 bases not matched to a gene; V was cut back by 0 bases and J by 3 bases. The CDR3 has 16 residues. Germline lookup yields CDR1 DFQATT and CDR2 SNEGSKA (reference sequence).

This clonotype appeared many times. The rearrangement links TRBV12-3 or TRBV12-4 to TRBJ1-2; the D is unclear. CDR3 length: 12 residues. V dropped 8 bases and J dropped 2 bases, with 9 bases sitting between them. CDR3: CASLGQNYGYTF. The CDR3 DNA sequence: TGTGCCAGCCTTGGCCAAAACTATGGCTACACCTTC.

This clonotype turned up a few times. The chain joins TRBV15 to TRBJ2-5; D is undetermined. Germline CDR1 and CDR2: LNHNV and YYDKDF (reference sequence). The V gene lost 3 bases and the J gene lost 3 bases, with 11 bases spanning the gap. The CDR3 has 14 residues. The CDR3 loop reads CATSREYLEETQYF. CDR3 nucleotide sequence: TGTGCCACCAGCAGGGAATATTTAGAAGAGACCCAGTACTTC.

The chain combines TRBV28 with TRBJ2-1; the match to TRBD2 covers 11 bases. Germline-derived CDR1 and CDR2 are MDHEN and SYDVKM. Unmatched junction bases numbered 8, after V lost 7 bases and J lost 0 bases. The CDR3 has 17 residues. CDR3 coding DNA: TGTGCCAGCACGAGTAGCGGGAGGGAGAGCTCCTACAATGAGCAGTTCTTC. It is translated as CASTSSGRESSYNEQFF.

V gene TRBV19 combines with J gene TRBJ1-4, with D unclear. In germline, CDR1 is LNHDA, CDR2 SQIVND (reference sequence). V was trimmed by 5 bases and J by 3 bases, leaving 4 bases between them. This CDR3 comprises 12 residues. CDR3 residues: CASSPANEKLFF. The CDR3 bases are TGTGCCAGTAGTCCGGCTAATGAAAAACTGTTTTTT.

This clonotype was observed at least ten times. The V call is TRBV4-1, the J call TRBJ1-1, with 10 bases fitting TRBD1. The CDR3 runs 16 residues. The trim removed 3 bases at V and 4 bases at J, leaving 8 bases unmatched. Germline values: CDR1 MGHRA, CDR2 YSYEKL. CDR3: CASSQVDRGLGTEAFF. The CDR3 region has the DNA TGCGCCAGCAGCCAGGTCGACAGGGGGCTGGGCACTGAAGCTTTCTTT.